Detailed here is one T cell receptor beta chain. As yet, its antigen is unknown. These data belong to a study of beta chain features in type 1 diabetes. On the study more broadly: The patient and healthy donor groups were comparable for age, gender and cell yields.

Trimming cost V 3 bases and J 5 bases, with 10 bases left between them. Germline V gene lookup returns CDR1 KGHSH and CDR2 LQKENI. This CDR3 comprises 13 residues. Overall study results and limits: In every one of the four CD4+ subsets, TCRB CDR3s were moderately but significantly shorter in Type 1 diabetes patients. In type 1 diabetes patients, VDJ junctions had fewer insertions; deletions at these junctions were more frequent.

The whole isolated RNA underwent reverse transcription, so sequencing captured expressed TCRB transcripts. Produced via immunoSEQ multiplex PCR; TCRdb's table is partial and in-frame only. This sample carries 25,000 or so clones, about 72% of them seen once, and the ten largest clones take approximately 2%. This chain links TRBV18 with TRBJ2-5; D is ambiguous. The sequenced sample consisted of Tregs from blood. The TCR originated in a woman in her forties in good health. CDR3 region: CASSPGPRETQYF. The CDR3 DNA reads TGTGCCAGCTCACCTGGGCCCCGCGAGACCCAGTACTTC.